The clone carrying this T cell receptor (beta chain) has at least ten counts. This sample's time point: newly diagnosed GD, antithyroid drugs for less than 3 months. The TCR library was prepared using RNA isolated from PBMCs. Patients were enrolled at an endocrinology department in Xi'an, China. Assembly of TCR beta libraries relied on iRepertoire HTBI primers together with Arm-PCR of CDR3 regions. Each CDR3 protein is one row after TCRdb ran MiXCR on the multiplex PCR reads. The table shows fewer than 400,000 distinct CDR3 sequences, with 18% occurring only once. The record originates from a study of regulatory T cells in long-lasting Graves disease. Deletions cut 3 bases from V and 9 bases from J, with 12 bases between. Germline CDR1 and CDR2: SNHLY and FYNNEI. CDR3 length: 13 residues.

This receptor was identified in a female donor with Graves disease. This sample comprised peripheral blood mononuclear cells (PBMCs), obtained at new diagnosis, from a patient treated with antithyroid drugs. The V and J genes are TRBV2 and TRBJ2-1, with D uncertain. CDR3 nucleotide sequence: TGTGCCAGCAGTGAGGGAAGGTTCAGTGAGCAGTTCTTC. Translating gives CASSEGRFSEQFF.